The clone carrying this TCR beta chain was seen just once. This specimen comes from a study of blood T cell repertoires in COVID-19. For the study at large: T cells, B-cell-depleted T cells, or PBMCs supplied cDNA or gDNA.

As processed by the authors: Using reference gene primer amplification, nucleated cell counts were estimated. This table comes from immunoSEQ multiplex PCR, and its TCRdb copy is limited to in-frame clones, with some not included. Clone size and V and J calls were adopted from that table, with D and trimming inferred from the DNA. Of hundreds of thousands of clones listed, nearly 90% are singletons. The clonotype was recovered from a woman aged 40 to 49 with COVID-19, enrolled during active disease. The sample taken for sequencing was peripheral blood.

CDR3 nucleotide sequence: TGTGCCAGCAGCCAAGTGCTCGGGACACATCAGCCCCAGCATTTT. It encodes CASSQVLGTHQPQHF. The chain is built from TRBV3-1 (or the pseudogene TRBV3-2) and TRBJ1-5; D possibly corresponds to TRBD1 (6 bases). The V end lost 1 base, the J end lost 5 bases, and 12 bases lay between the germline ends. The CDR3 spans 15 residues. CDR1 and CDR2 from the germline V gene are LGHDT and YNNKEL (reference sequence).